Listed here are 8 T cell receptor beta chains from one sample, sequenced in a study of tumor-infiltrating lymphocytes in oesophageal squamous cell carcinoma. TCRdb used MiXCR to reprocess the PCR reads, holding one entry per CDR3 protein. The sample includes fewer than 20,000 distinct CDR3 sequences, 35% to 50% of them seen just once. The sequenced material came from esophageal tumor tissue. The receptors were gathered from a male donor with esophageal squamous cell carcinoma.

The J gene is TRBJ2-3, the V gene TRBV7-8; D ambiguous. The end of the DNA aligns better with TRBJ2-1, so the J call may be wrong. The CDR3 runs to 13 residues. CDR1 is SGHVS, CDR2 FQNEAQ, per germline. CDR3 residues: CASSLGQYNEQFF. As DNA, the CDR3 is TGTGCCAGCAGCTTAGGCCAATACAATGAGCAGTTCTTC.

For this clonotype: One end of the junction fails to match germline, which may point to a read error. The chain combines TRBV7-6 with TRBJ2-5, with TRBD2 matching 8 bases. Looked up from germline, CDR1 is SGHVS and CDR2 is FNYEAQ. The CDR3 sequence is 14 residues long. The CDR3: CASSTQAGVETQYF. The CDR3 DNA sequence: TGTGCTAGCAGCACTCAAGCGGGAGTCGAGACCCAGTACTTC.

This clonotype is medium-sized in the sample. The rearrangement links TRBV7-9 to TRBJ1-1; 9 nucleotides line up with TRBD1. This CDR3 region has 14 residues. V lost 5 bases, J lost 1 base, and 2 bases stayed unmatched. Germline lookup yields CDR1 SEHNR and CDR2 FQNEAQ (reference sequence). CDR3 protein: CASSQGQGNTEAFF. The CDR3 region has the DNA TGTGCCAGCAGCCAGGGACAGGGGAACACTGAAGCTTTCTTT.

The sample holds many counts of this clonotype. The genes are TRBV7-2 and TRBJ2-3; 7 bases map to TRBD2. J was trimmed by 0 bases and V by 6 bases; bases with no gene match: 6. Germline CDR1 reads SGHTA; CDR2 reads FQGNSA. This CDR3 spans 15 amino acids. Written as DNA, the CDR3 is TGTGCCAGCAGTCGGGACTACCTCAGCACAGATACGCAGTATTTT. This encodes CASSRDYLSTDTQYF.

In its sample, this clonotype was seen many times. The CDR3 DNA sequence: TGTGCCAGCAGCTTGCCCGATCCGGGGGGGCTCACCGGGGAGCTGTTTTTT. Its translation is CASSLPDPGGLTGELFF. The genes are TRBV11-3 and TRBJ2-2; 8 bases agree with TRBD2. The CDR3 consists of 17 residues. Germline-derived CDR1 and CDR2 are SGHNT and YENEEA. V gave up 3 bases and J gave up 4 bases; unmatched junction bases: 10.

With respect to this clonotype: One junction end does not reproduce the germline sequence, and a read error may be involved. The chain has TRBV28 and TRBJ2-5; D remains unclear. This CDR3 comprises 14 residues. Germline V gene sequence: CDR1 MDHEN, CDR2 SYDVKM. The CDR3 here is CASTEGSYNSPLHF. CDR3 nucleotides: TGTGCCAGCACGGAAGGCTCCTATAATTCACCCCTCCACTTC.

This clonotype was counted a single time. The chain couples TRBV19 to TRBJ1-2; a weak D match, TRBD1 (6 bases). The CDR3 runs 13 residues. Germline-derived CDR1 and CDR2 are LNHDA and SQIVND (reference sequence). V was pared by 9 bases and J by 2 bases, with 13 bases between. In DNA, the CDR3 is TGTGCCAGCACGGCCGGGGGCAACTATGGCTACACCTTC. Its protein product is CASTAGGNYGYTF.

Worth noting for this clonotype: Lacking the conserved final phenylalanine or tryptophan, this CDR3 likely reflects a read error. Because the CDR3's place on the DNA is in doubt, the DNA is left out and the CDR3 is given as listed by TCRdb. The CDR3 sequence: CASSLEGTANSSLHFGN. The chain combines TRBV7-8 with TRBJ2-4; TRBD1 is the table's D call, not checked against the DNA. Germline values: CDR1 SGHVS, CDR2 FQNEAQ. Counting both end residues, the CDR3 totals 17 amino acids.